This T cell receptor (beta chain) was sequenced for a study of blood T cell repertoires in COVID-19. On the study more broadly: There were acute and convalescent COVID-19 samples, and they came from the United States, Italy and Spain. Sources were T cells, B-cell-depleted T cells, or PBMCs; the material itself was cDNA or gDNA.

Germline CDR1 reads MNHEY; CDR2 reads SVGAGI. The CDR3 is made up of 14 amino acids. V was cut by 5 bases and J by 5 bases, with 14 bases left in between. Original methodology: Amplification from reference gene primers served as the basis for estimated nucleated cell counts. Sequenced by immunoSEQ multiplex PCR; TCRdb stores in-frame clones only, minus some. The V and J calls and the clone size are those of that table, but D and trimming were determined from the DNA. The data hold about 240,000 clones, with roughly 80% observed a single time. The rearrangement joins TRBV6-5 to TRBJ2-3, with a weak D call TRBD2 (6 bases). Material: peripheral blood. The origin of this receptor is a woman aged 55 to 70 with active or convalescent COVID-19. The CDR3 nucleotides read TGTGCCAGCAGTAGCTCAAGGGGAGGAGATACGCAGTATTTT. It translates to CASSSSRGGDTQYF.